This T cell receptor beta chain emerged from a study of shared clonotypes between healthy human individuals. The study, taken as a whole, reports: Blood was the only sampled material, and tissue repertoires likely differ. Genetic and exposure-history diversity was limited by the small donor number.

The CDR3 covers 15 residues. Trimming cost V 6 bases and J 4 bases; bases outside gene matches: 8. In germline, CDR1 is KGHSH, CDR2 LQKENI. Once extracted for a subset, genomic DNA was divided evenly among several immunoSEQ plates. Libraries were prepared by immunoSEQ multiplex PCR; TCRdb keeps only in-frame clonotypes and omits some of them. The table lists approximately 700,000 clones, 73% of them singletons, with around 1.8% in the top ten. Adults of Caucasian background living in Nashville, Tennessee made up all donors. About this clone itself: Its antigen is unidentified.

The gene calls are TRBV18 and TRBJ2-7, with 11 bases fitting TRBD1. The receptor was isolated from a woman in her twenties or thirties in good health. Sequenced material: memory CD4+ T cells sorted from blood. Noted subset: CD45RA-negative fraction. For the CDR3, the DNA is TGTGCCAGCTCCTGGGACAGGGGGAGCTCATACGAGCAGTACTTC. Translation: CASSWDRGSSYEQYF.